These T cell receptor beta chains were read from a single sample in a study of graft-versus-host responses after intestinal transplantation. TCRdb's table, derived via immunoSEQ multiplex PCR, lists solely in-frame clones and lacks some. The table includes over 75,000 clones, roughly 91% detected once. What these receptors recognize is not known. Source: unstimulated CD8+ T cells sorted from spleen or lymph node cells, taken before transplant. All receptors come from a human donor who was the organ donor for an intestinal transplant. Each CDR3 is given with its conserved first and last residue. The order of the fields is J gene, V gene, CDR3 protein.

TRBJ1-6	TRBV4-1	CASSQDRFYNSPLHF
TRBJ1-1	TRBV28	CASSLLRDHTEAFF
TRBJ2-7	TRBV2	CASSTLIEQYF
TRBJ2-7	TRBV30	CASRDRSYEQYF
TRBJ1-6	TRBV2	CASSDMPAFNSPLHF
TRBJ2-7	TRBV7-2	CASSPIGAAGGYEQYF
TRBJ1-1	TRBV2	CASSDKGMITEAFF
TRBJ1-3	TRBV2	CASSEGNTIYF
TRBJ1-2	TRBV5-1	CASSLDPGNIYGYTF
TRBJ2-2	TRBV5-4	CASSYTGELFF
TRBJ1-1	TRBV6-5	CASSFLAANTEAFF
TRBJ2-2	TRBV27	CASRSGDRDTGELFF
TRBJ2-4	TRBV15	CATSREIDDDIQYF
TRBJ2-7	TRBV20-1	CSAREYYEQYF
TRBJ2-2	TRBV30	CAWSEFGGELFF
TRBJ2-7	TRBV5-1	CASSLTLWSYEQYF
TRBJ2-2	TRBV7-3	CASSLGSFGELFF
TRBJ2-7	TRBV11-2	CASSFEALEQYF
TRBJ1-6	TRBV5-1	CASSLLSPGDSPLHF
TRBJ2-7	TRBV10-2	CASSGPPQSGGLYEQYF
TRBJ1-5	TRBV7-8	CASSLEQAGRPQHF
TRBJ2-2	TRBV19	CATTDGTRHTGELFF
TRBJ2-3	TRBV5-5	CASSLEGWQHFTDTQYF
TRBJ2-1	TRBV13	CASSLGQGAVNEQFF
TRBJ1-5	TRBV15	CATSRRQNDQPQHF
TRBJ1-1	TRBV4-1	CASSHPGEAKGFF
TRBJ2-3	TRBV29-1	CSVEGTGVKTDTQYF
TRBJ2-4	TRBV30	CAWSTGGKNIQYF
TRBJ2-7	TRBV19	CASSSTGTSGDEQYF
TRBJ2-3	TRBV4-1	CASSQVTSGFTDTQYF
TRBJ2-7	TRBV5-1	CASSPGTGGYEQYF
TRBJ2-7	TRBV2	CASIRRDEQYF
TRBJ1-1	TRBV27	CASWDRGNTEAFF
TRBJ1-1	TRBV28	CASDRLNTEAFF
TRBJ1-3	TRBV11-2	CASSLGGDRSSGNTIYF
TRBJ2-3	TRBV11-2	CASSLDQTGWEDTQYF
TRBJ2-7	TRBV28	CASRTGKFGYEQYF
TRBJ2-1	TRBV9	CASSPGLDYNEQFF
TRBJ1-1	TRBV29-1	CSVEWGAGTEAFF
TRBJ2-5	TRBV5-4	CASSLEGYRETQYF